One sample yielded the 9 T cell receptor beta chains listed below, sequenced in a study of response to subunit inactivated influenza vaccine. TCRdb recomputed calls from the RT-PCR reads with MiXCR, one row per CDR3 protein. The sample records 710,000 or so distinct CDR3 sequences, about a sixth being singletons. Sequences were derived from PBMCs from blood, sampled less than 13 days after vaccination. The source of these receptors is a man between 50 and 59 years old who received an inactivated influenza vaccine.

The chain carries TRBV27 and TRBJ1-2, with 9 positions matching TRBD1. The V gene end was trimmed by 5 bases and the J gene end by 4 bases; junction bases not matched to a gene: 8. This CDR3 spans 15 amino acids. Germline V gene data show CDR1 as MNHEY and CDR2 as SMNVEV (reference sequence). In nucleotides, the CDR3 is TGTGCCAGCAGTCCCGCGACAGGGGGGGGCTATGGCTACACCTTC. It yields the protein CASSPATGGGYGYTF.

The chain uses TRBV3-1 and TRBJ2-7; D remains ambiguous. The germline CDR1 and CDR2 sequences are LGHDT and YNNKEL (reference sequence). Trimming removed 1 base at V and 3 bases at J, with 4 bases between. This CDR3 has 12 residues. The CDR3 is CASSQANYEQYF. CDR3 DNA: TGTGCCAGCAGCCAAGCGAACTACGAGCAGTACTTC.

This chain links TRBV5-1 with TRBJ1-6; D is unclear. The ends were cut back, 4 bases at V and 7 bases at J, with 15 bases in the middle. This CDR3 region has 15 residues. Germline V gives CDR1 SGHRS, CDR2 YFSETQ. In DNA, the CDR3 is TGCGCCAGCAGCCCGGCGGCGGGAAACAATTCACCCCTCCACTTT. Protein product: CASSPAAGNNSPLHF.

This clonotype was observed a handful of times. The gene calls are TRBV5-6 and TRBJ2-5; D is perhaps TRBD2 (6 bases). Trimming pared 2 bases from V and 2 bases from J, leaving 16 bases between. CDR3 length equals 16 residues. CDR1 and CDR2 from the germline V gene are SGHDT and YYEEEE. The CDR3 DNA follows: TGTGCCAGCAGCTTTCGGTCTTGGCGGGGACAAGAGACCCAGTACTTC. Its translation: CASSFRSWRGQETQYF.

This clonotype appeared a few times. The genes are TRBV15 and TRBJ1-4; D ambiguous. Between the trimmed V and J ends, which lost 1 base and 4 bases, there was a span of 4 bases. The CDR3 runs 13 residues. CDR1 and CDR2 from the germline V gene are LNHNV and YYDKDF (reference sequence). The CDR3 sequence is CATSRGNNEKLFF. For the CDR3, the DNA is TGTGCCACCAGCAGAGGGAATAATGAAAAACTGTTTTTT.

This clonotype was found a few times. The rearrangement joins TRBV12-3 or TRBV12-4 to TRBJ2-2; possible D gene TRBD2, 5 bases. V dropped 8 bases and J dropped 7 bases, with 11 bases sitting between them. This CDR3 has 12 amino acids. CDR3 bases: TGTGCCAGCGCCGCGGAGGTCGGGGAGCTGTTTTTT. Residues: CASAAEVGELFF.

The table lists this clonotype with a few counts. The rearrangement joins TRBV25-1 to TRBJ2-5, with D perhaps TRBD1 or TRBD2 (6 bases each). Germline CDR1 MGHDK, CDR2 SYGVNS. The CDR3 has 17 residues. V lost 3 bases and J lost 5, with 22 bases in between. CDR3 in amino acids: CASSELRSGARAETQYF. The CDR3 DNA is TGTGCCAGCAGTGAGTTGAGATCGGGGGCCAGGGCGGAGACCCAGTACTTC.

The chain has TRBV5-1 and TRBJ2-7; D is possibly TRBD1 or TRBD2 (5 bases each). This CDR3 has 13 amino acids. Germline CDR1 reads SGHRS; CDR2 reads YFSETQ. The V end was cut by 7 bases, the J end by 5 bases, with 16 bases between. CDR3 loop: CASRGQPSHEQYF. The CDR3 DNA reads as TGCGCCAGCCGGGGCCAACCAAGCCACGAGCAGTACTTC. Full variable domain (outside the CDR3, taken from reference TRBV5-1 and TRBJ2-7): KAGVTQTPRYLIKTRGQQVTLSCSPISGHRSVSWYQQTPGQGLQFLFEYFSETQRNKGNFPGRFSGRQFSNSRSEMNVSTLELGDSALYLCASRGQPSHEQYFGPGTRLTVT.

CDR3 DNA sequence: TGCAGTGCTGCACAGGGGACTAATAATTCACCCCTCCACTTT. Residues: CSAAQGTNNSPLHF. The chain couples TRBV20-1 to TRBJ1-6; 7 nucleotides match TRBD1. From germline, CDR1 is DFQATT and CDR2 SNEGSKA (reference sequence). This CDR3 has 14 amino acids. The V and J ends lost 5 bases and 5 bases, in that order; junction bases with no gene match: 6.